The T cell receptor (beta chain) described here comes from a study of shared clonotypes between healthy human individuals. About the research overall: Three CD4 naive, three CD4 memory, two CD8 naive and one CD8 memory plate were used per donor.

Deep level was the assay's run setting. An even split of each subset's genomic DNA across several immunoSEQ plates was performed. Assay: immunoSEQ multiplex PCR; the TCRdb copy retains only in-frame clones and omits some. The sample consists of about 610,000 clones, roughly 97% of them appearing once. In germline, CDR1 is SGHKS, CDR2 YYEKEE (reference sequence). This CDR3 region has 15 residues. Trimming removed 0 bases from V and 6 bases from J, with 13 bases in between. V is TRBV5-5 and J is TRBJ1-5; TRBD1 might be the D (5 bases). What was sequenced was naive CD4+ T cells sorted from blood. As for subset: CD45RA+ positively selected. The source of this sequence is a woman aged 25 to 39 in good health. The CDR3 here is CASSLAGGGIQPQHF. The DNA of the CDR3 is TGTGCCAGCAGCTTGGCTGGGGGAGGGATTCAGCCCCAGCATTTT.